This T cell receptor (beta chain) originates from a study of blood T cell repertoires in COVID-19 (dated by TCRdb to between 2020 and 2021). For the study in its entirety: Samples from collaborators originated in the United States, Italy and Spain and spanned both the acute and convalescent phases of COVID-19. A freely available public database, intended as a resource for researchers studying the immune response to SARS-CoV-2, is where the repertoires were released. The material from the prospective study consisted of cDNA or gDNA derived from T cells, B-cell-depleted T cells, or PBMCs. The samples were drawn from two sources: the first 160 participants of the ongoing ImmuneRACE study, and fewer than 1,500 subjects contributed by 6 global collaborators. Where available, HLA class I and class II types were obtained from metadata supplied by the sample provider rather than from assay-based typing. Deeply sampled blood TCRbeta repertoires from subjects exposed to, actively infected with, or recovered from COVID-19 were included in the dataset. Nearly every sample came with metadata listing a de-identified subject ID, COVID-19 status, age in years and sex.

Including cysteine and phenylalanine, the CDR3 has 14 amino acids. The sequence is cut down to CDR3 DNA, 42 bases in frame from base 1. V and J are truncated by 2 bases and 4 bases respectively, leaving an intervening sequence of 9 bases. Based on the germline V gene, the CDR1 and CDR2 sequences are SGHAT and FQNNGV. At one collaborating source in Seattle, patients were enrolled during active infection and were followed longitudinally through the course of disease. Collaborating institutions collected whole blood in K2EDTA tubes following their own protocols. For TCRbeta analysis, collaborator samples were shipped as frozen whole blood, as isolated PBMCs, or as DNA extracted from either sample type. Broader findings and caveats from the paper: How much clinical and demographic metadata was included differed by source and by participant, and the metadata was provided uncurated.

Concerning this clone: This clone's antigen is unknown. No quality values exist for individual bases; no much larger clone is one base distant.

The immunoSEQ Assay, a bias-controlled multiplex PCR, was used to amplify TCRbeta CDR3 regions from genomic DNA. From the authors' description of their analysis: Within the assay, amplification of reference gene primers was used to estimate how many nucleated cells each sample contained. Sequence reads were collapsed and filtered to measure the absolute abundance of every unique TCRbeta CDR3 rearrangement. For each sample, productive Simpson clonality was calculated as the square root of Simpson's diversity index over productive rearrangements. TCRdb took over this immuneACCESS table, retaining in-frame rearrangements with V and J assigned. Such tables are incomplete; in checked studies, under half of the missing clones stem from an unresolved V gene, and the remainder is unexplained. That table supplies the V and J calls and clone size; D and trimming were determined from the DNA. Counted in this sample were tens of thousands of clones; 89% of them appeared once. Of the sample, roughly 2.5% falls within the top ten clones.

The rearrangement combines TRBV11-2 with TRBJ1-5, with TRBD1 as a weak D call on 5 bases. The sequence was obtained from a man aged 50 or older with COVID-19, enrolled during active disease. The sequenced sample consisted of peripheral blood. The CDR3 reads as follows: CASSLQGLNQPQHF. The DNA is as follows: TGTGCCAGCAGCTTACAGGGACTAAATCAGCCCCAGCATTTT.